This T cell receptor (beta chain) was sequenced in a study of cytotoxic CD8 clonotypes in ibrutinib-treated CLL. CDR3 length: 16 amino acids. The V gene end was trimmed by 4 bases and the J gene end by 3 bases; junction bases not matched to a gene: 9. Germline loops: CDR1 MNHEY, CDR2 SMNVEV (reference sequence). Repertoires were generated with immunoSEQ multiplex PCR, while TCRdb's copy carries only in-frame clones and drops some. Here the sample spans 70,000 to 80,000 clones, over 75% being singletons. The V gene is TRBV27, the J gene TRBJ2-3; 8 bases line up with TRBD1. The clonotype originates from a human donor with chronic lymphocytic leukemia. Sequences were derived from PBMCs, sampled at disease progression, from a patient treated with ibrutinib. This chain's CDR3 is CASSWFDRGSTDTQYF. In nucleotides, the CDR3 is TGTGCCAGCAGTTGGTTTGACAGGGGAAGTACAGATACGCAGTATTTT.